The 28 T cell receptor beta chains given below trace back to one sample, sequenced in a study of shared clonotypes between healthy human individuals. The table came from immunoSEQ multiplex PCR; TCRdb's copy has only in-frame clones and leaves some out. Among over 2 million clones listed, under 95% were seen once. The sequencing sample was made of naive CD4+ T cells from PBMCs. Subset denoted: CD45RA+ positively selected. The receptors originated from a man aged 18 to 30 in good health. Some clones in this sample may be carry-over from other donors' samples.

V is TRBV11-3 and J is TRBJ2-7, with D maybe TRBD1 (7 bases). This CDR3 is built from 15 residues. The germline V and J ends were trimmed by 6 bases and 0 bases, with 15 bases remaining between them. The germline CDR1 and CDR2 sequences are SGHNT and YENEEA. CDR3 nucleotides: TGTGCCAGCAGTCGTACAGGGGACTCCTCCTACGAGCAGTACTTC. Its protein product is CASSRTGDSSYEQYF.

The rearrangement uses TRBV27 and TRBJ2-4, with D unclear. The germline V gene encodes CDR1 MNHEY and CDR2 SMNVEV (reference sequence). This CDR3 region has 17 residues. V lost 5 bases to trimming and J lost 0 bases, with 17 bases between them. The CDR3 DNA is TGTGCCAGCAGTGCCCGTTCTTCCCCGTTAGCCAAAAACATTCAGTACTTC. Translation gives CASSARSSPLAKNIQYF.

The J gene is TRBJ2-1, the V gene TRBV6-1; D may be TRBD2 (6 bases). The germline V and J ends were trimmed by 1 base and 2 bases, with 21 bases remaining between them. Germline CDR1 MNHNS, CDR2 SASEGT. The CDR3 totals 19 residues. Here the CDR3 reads CASSEVTLPLAPTYNEQFF. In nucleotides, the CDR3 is TGTGCCAGCAGTGAAGTAACACTCCCACTAGCCCCTACCTACAATGAGCAGTTCTTC.

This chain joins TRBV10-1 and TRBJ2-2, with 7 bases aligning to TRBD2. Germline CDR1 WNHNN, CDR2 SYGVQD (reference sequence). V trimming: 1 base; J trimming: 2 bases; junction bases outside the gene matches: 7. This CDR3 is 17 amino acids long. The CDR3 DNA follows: TGCGCCAGCAGTGAGTGGGAAAGGGAGGGAAACACCGGGGAGCTGTTTTTT. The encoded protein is CASSEWEREGNTGELFF.

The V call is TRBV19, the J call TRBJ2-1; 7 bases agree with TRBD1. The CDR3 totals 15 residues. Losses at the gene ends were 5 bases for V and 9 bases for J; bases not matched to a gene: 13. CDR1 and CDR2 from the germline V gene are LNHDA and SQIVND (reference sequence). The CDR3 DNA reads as TGTGCCAGTAGTGCAGATAGGGGGCCGGATGGTGAGCAGTTCTTC. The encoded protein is CASSADRGPDGEQFF.

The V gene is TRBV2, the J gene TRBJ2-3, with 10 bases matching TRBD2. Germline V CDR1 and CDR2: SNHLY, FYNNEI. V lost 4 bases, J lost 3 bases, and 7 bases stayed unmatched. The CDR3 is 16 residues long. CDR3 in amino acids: CASSALAGGLTDTQYF. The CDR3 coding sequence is TGTGCCAGCAGTGCATTAGCGGGAGGTTTAACAGATACGCAGTATTTT.

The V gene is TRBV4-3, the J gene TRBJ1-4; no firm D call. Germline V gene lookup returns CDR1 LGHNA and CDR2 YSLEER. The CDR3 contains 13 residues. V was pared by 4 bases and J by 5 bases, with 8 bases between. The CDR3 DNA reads TGCGCCAGCAGCCCCAGGTCGAATGAAAAACTGTTTTTT. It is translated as CASSPRSNEKLFF.

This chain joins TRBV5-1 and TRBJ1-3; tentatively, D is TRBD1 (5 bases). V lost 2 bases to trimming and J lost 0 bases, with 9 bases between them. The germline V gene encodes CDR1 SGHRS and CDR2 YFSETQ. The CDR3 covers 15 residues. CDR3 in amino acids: CASSFTGSSGNTIYF. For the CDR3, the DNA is TGCGCCAGCAGCTTTACAGGCTCCTCTGGAAACACCATATATTTT.

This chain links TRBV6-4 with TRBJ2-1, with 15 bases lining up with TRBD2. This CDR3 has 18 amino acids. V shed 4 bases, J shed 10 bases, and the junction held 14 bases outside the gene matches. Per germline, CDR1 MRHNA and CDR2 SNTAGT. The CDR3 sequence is CASSAKWTSGRVLGEQFF. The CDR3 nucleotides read TGTGCCAGCAGTGCTAAGTGGACTAGCGGGAGGGTCCTGGGGGAGCAGTTCTTC.

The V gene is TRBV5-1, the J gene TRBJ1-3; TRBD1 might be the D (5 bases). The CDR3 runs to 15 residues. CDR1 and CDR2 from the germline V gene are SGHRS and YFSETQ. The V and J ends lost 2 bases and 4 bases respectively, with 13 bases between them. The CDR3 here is CASSFTGTTGNTIYF. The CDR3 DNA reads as TGCGCCAGCAGCTTCACCGGGACGACAGGAAACACCATATATTTT. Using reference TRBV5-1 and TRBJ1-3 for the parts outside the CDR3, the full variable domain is KAGVTQTPRYLIKTRGQQVTLSCSPISGHRSVSWYQQTPGQGLQFLFEYFSETQRNKGNFPGRFSGRQFSNSRSEMNVSTLELGDSALYLCASSFTGTTGNTIYFGEGSWLTVV.

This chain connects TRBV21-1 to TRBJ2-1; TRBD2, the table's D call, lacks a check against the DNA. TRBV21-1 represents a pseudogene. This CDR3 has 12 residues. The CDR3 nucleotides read TGTGCCCCCGCGGGGGGTTACAATGAGCAGTTCTTC. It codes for CAPAGGYNEQFF.

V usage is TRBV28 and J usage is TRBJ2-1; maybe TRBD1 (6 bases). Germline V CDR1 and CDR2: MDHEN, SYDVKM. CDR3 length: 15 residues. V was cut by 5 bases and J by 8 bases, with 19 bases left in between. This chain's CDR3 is CASSIQGIVFDEQFF. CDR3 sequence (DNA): TGTGCCAGCAGTATCCAGGGGATTGTTTTCGATGAGCAGTTCTTC.

This chain's CDR3 is CASSWRTAGELFF. CDR3 bases: TGTGCCAGCAGCTGGCGGACCGCCGGGGAGCTGTTTTTT. The V gene is TRBV7-9, the J gene TRBJ2-2, with D unresolved. V was pared by 4 bases and J by 6 bases, with 9 bases between. Per the germline V gene, CDR1 is SEHNR and CDR2 is FQNEAQ (reference sequence). The CDR3 has 13 residues.

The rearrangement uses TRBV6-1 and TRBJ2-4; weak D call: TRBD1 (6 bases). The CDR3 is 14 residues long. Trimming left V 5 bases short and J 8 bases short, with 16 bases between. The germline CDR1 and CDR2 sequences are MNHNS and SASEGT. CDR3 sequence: CASSFGQLGHIQYF. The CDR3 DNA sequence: TGTGCCAGCAGTTTCGGACAGTTGGGCCACATTCAGTACTTC.

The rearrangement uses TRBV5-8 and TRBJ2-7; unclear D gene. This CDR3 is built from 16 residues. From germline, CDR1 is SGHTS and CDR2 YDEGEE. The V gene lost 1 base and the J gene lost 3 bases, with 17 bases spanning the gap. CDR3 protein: CASSLKVGRFYYEQYF. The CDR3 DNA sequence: TGTGCCAGCAGCTTGAAGGTAGGGCGGTTCTACTACGAGCAGTACTTC.

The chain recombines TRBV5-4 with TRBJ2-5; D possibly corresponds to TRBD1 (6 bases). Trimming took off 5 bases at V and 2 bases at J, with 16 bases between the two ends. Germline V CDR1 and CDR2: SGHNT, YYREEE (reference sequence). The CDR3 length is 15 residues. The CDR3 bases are TGTGCCAGCAGTCGTGGGGGCCGGCGTCAAGAGACCCAGTACTTC. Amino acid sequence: CASSRGGRRQETQYF.

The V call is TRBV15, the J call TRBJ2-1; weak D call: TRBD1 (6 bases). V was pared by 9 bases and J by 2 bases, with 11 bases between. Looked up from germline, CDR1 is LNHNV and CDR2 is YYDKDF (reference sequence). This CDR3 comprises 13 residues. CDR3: CATNRDTYNEQFF. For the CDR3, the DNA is TGTGCCACGAACCGGGACACCTACAATGAGCAGTTCTTC. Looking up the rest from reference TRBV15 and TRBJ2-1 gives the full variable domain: DAMVIQNPRYQVTQFGKPVTLSCSQTLNHNVMYWYQQKSSQAPKLLFHYYDKDFNNEADTPDNFQSRRPNTSFCFLDIRSPGLGDTAMYLCATNRDTYNEQFFGPGTRLTVL.

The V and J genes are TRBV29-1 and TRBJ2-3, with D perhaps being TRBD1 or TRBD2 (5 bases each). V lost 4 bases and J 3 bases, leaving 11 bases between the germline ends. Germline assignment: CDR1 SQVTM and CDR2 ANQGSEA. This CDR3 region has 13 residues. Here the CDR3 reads CSVGTRGTDTQYF. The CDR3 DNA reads TGCAGCGTTGGGACGAGGGGAACAGATACGCAGTATTTT.

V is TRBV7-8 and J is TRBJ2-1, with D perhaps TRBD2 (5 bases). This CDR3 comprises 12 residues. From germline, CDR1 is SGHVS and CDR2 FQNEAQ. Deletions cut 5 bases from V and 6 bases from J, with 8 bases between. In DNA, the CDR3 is TGTGCCAGCAGCAACCGGGGCAATGAGCAGTTCTTC. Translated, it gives CASSNRGNEQFF.

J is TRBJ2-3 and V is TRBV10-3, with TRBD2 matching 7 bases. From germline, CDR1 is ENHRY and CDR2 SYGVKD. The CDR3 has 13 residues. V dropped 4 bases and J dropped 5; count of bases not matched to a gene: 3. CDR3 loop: CAISGGGEDTQYF. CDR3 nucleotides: TGTGCCATCAGTGGGGGAGGGGAAGATACGCAGTATTTT.

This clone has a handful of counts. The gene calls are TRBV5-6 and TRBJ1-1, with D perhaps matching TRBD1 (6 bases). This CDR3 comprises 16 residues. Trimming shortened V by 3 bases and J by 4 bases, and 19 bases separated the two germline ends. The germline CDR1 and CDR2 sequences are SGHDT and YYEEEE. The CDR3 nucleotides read TGTGCCAGCAGCTGGCAAATAGGGCAGGGGACCACTGAAGCTTTCTTT. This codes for CASSWQIGQGTTEAFF. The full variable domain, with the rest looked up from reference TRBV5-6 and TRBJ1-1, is DAGVTQSPTHLIKTRGQQVTLRCSPKSGHDTVSWYQQALGQGPQFIFQYYEEEERQRGNFPDRFSGHQFPNYSSELNVNALLLGDSALYLCASSWQIGQGTTEAFFGQGTRLTVV.

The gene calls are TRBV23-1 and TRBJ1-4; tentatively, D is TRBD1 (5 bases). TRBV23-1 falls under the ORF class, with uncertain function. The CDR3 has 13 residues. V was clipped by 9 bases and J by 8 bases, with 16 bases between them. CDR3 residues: CARKQVDREKLFF. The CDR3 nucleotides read TGCGCCAGGAAGCAGGTAGACAGAGAAAAACTGTTTTTT.

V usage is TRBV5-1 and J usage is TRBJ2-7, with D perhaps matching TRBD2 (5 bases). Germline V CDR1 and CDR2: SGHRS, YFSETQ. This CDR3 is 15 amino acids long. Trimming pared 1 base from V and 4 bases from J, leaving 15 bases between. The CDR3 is CASSLIAKGGYEQYF. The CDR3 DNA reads TGCGCCAGCAGCTTGATCGCCAAAGGAGGATACGAGCAGTACTTC.

CDR3 protein: CASSFQGWSEKLFF. DNA for the CDR3: TGTGCCAGCAGCTTCCAGGGGTGGTCAGAAAAACTGTTTTTT. V gene TRBV7-2 combines with J gene TRBJ1-4, with D perhaps TRBD1 (6 bases). Germline V gene sequence: CDR1 SGHTA, CDR2 FQGNSA. The CDR3 has 14 amino acids. Trimming cost V 3 bases and J 8 bases, with 13 bases left between them.

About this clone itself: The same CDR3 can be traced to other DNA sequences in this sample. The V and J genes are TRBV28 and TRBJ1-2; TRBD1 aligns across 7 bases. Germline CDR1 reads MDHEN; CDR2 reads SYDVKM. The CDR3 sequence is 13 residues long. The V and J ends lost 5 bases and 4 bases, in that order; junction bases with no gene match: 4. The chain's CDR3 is CASSPGTVYGYTF. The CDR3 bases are TGTGCCAGCAGTCCAGGGACAGTCTATGGCTACACCTTC.

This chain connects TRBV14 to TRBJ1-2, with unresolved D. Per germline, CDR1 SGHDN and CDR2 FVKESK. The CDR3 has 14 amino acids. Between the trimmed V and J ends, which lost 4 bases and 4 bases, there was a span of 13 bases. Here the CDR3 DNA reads TGTGCCAGCAGCCCGAAAAAAGAATTCTATGGCTACACCTTC. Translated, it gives CASSPKKEFYGYTF.

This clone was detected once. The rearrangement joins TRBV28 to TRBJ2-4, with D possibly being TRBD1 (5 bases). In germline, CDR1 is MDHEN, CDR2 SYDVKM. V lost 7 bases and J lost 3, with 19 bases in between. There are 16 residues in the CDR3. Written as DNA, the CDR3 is TGTGCCAGCAACCTTCCAGGGTCGAATAACAAAAACATTCAGTACTTC. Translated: CASNLPGSNNKNIQYF.

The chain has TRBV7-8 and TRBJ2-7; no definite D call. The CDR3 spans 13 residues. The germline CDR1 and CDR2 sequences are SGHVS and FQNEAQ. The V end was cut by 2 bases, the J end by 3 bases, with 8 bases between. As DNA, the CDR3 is TGTGCCAGCAGCTTAACCTGGAACTACGAGCAGTACTTC. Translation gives CASSLTWNYEQYF. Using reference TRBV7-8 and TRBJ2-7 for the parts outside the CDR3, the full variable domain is GAGVSQSPRYKVAKRGQDVALRCDPISGHVSLFWYQQALGQGPEFLTYFQNEAQLDKSGLPSDRFFAERPEGSVSTLKIQRTQQEDSAVYLCASSLTWNYEQYFGPGTRLTVT.